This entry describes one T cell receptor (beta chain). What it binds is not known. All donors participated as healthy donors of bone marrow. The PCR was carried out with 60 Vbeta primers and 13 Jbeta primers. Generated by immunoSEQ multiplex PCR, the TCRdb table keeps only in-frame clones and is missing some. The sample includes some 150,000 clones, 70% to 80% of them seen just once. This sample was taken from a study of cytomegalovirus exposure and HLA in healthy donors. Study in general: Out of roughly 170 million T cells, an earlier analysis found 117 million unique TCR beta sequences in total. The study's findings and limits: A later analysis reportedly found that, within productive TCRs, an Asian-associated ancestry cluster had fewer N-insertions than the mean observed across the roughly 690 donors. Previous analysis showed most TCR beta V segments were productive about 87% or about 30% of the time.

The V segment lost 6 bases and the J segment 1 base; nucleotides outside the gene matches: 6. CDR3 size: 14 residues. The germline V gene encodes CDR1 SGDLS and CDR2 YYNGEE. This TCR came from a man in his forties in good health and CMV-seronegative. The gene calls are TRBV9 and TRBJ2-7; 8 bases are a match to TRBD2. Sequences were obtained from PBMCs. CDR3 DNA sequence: TGTGCCAGCACCTCGCGGGGGGATTCCTACGAGCAGTACTTC. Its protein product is CASTSRGDSYEQYF.